This TCR beta chain was sequenced for a study of CD8+ T cells in alopecia areata (dated by TCRdb to 2016 to 2018). In terms of the full investigation: To study T cell clonal expansion in alopecia areata, the researchers applied high-throughput TCRbeta sequencing to both the C3H/HeJ mouse model and human patients. In humans, TCRbeta sequencing was performed on scalp tissue and on sorted CD4+ and CD8+ peripheral blood T cells from healthy controls and from patients with patchy or totalis/universalis alopecia areata. Scalp clonality was compared among normal scalp (n=4), patchy alopecia areata scalp (n=8), and alopecia totalis/universalis scalp (n=8). The RNA source kit depended on sample type: the PAXgene miRNA kit for fixed scalp, the miRNeasy kit for PBMCs, and the RNeasy kit for mouse skin. immunoSEQ multiplex PCR using 35 Vbeta forward primers and 13 Jbeta reverse primers was used to amplify TCRbeta CDR3 regions. Overall results and qualifications from the work: Shared TCR sequences between patients were less evident than in mice, which may be partly attributable to HLA diversity in the patient population. Unlike mouse skin, where gammadelta T cells dominate, normal human skin contains resident alphabeta T cells that get sequenced too, which complicates analysis of the scalp TCR repertoire. Higher clonality and more expanded CD8+ clones were observed in lesional scalp than in normal scalp, particularly in alopecia totalis/universalis, a finding suggestive of antigenic drive.

Notes on this clone: Its antigen has not been determined. Per-base quality was not reported, and no clone a single base away is much larger than it.

The library relied on the immunoSEQ multiplex PCR assay. For TCR sequencing, RNA was extracted from every sample and reverse transcribed into cDNA to serve as template. SuperScript III was used to make first-strand cDNA, primed with a 2:1 mix of oligo-dT and random hexamers. Amplification bias was assessed with a synthetic immune receptor repertoire, and residual bias was removed computationally. As for the authors' bioinformatics: Raw reads were preprocessed for error removal, and CDR3 was defined according to IMGT conventions as running from the conserved cysteine to phenylalanine. Clonality was computed as 1 minus the Shannon entropy, with the entropy normalized by log2 of the number of productive unique TCRs. Whether scalp clones were CD4 or CD8 was inferred by matching scalp TCRbeta sequences against CD4 and CD8 repertoires sorted from blood. TCRdb retrieved this table from immuneACCESS and kept in-frame rearrangements only. Not all clones are present; in checked studies, unresolved V genes account for under half, and no reason is known for the remainder. V, J and clone size are taken as reported in that table, and D and trimming were inferred from the DNA itself. The sample records about 23,000 clones, roughly 52% of which are singletons. The biggest ten clones account for roughly 31% of the sample.

The germline V gene yields MDHEN for CDR1 and SYDVKM for CDR2. The junction shows trimming of 2 bases on V and 0 bases on J, plus 17 bases between the germline ends. Reading from cysteine to phenylalanine, the CDR3 counts 17 amino acids. Just the 51-base CDR3 DNA is kept, in frame starting at base 1. Lesional scalp punch biopsies and peripheral blood were collected from alopecia areata patients. PBMCs were isolated by density centrifugation and stained for CD3, CD4 and CD8, after which CD4+ and CD8+ T cells were sorted on a FACSAria. Alopecia areata patients who were not treated were recruited through a multicenter biomarker study. Blood CD8+ T cells from a handful of biomarker-study patients were further sorted into NKG2D-low and NKG2D-high fractions.

This clonotype was obtained from a human donor with alopecia areata. The sequenced sample consisted of NKG2D-high CD8+ T cells sorted from blood. The cell subset or site tag for this specimen amounts to: sorted CD8+ NKG2D-high blood T cells. The chain links TRBV28 with TRBJ2-7; there is no confident call for the D gene. In nucleotide form, the sequence is TGTGCCAGCAGTTTAGGGATAAGAGGAATGAGCTCCTACGAGCAGTACTTC. Its translation reads: CASSLGIRGMSSYEQYF.